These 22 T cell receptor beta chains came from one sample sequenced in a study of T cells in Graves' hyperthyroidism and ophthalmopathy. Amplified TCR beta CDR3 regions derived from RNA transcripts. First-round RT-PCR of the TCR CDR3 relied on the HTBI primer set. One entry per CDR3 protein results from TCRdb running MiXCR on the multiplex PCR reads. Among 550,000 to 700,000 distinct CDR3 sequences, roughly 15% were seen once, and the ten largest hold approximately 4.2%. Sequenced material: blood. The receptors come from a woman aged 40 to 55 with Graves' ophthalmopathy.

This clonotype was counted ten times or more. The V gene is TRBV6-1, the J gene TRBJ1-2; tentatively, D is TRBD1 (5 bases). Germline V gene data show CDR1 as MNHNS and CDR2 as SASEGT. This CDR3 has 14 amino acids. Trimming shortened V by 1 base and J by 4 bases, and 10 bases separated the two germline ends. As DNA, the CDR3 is TGTGCCAGCAGTGAAGTTGGGGGTGGCTATGGCTACACCTTC. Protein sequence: CASSEVGGGYGYTF.

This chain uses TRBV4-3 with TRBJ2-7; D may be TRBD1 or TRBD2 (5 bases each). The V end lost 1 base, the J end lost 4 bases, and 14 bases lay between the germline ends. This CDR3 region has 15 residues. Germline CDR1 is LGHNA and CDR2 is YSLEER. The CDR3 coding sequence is TGCGCCAGCAGCCAAGGGGGGACGGCTTTATACGAGCAGTACTTC. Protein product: CASSQGGTALYEQYF.

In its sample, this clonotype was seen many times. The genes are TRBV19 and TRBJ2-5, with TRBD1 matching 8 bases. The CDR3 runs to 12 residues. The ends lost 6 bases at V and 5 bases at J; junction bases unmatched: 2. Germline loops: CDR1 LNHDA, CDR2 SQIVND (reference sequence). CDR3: CASRDRGETQYF. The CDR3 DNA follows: TGTGCCAGTAGAGACAGGGGTGAGACCCAGTACTTC.

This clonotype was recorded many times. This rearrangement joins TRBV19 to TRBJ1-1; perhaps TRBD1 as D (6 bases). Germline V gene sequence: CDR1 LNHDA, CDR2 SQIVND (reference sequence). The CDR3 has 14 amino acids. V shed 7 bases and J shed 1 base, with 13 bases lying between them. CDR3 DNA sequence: TGTGCCAGTACCTTGGGGACATCGAACACTGAAGCTTTCTTT. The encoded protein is CASTLGTSNTEAFF.

CDR3 coding DNA: TGCGCCAGCAGCCTACTAGCGAGGGCCACAGATACGCAGTATTTT. It yields the protein CASSLLARATDTQYF. The V and J genes are TRBV5-1 and TRBJ2-3; TRBD2 matches at 7 bases. CDR1 is SGHRS and CDR2 is YFSETQ in the germline V gene. The CDR3 spans 15 residues. With 4 bases clipped from V and 2 bases from J, the junction kept 7 bases outside the gene matches.

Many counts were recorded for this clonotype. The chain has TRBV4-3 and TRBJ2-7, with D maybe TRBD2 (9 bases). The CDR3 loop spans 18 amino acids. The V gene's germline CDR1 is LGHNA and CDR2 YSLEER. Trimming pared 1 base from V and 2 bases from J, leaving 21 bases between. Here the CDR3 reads CASSQGTGSGLAAYEQYF. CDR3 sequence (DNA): TGCGCCAGCAGCCAAGGGACAGGGTCGGGACTAGCAGCCTACGAGCAGTACTTC.

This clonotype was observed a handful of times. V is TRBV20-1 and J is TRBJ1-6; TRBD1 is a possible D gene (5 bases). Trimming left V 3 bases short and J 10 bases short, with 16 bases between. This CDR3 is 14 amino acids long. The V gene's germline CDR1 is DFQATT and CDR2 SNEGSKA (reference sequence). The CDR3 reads CSASGGTYQSPLHF. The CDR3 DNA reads TGCAGTGCTAGTGGAGGGACTTATCAATCACCCCTCCACTTT.

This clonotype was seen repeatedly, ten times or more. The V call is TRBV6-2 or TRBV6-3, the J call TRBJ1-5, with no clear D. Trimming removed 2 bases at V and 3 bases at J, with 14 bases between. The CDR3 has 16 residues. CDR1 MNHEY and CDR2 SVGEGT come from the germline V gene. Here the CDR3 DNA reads TGTGCCAGCAGTTACACAGCCTTTTACCTCAATCAGCCCCAGCATTTT. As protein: CASSYTAFYLNQPQHF.

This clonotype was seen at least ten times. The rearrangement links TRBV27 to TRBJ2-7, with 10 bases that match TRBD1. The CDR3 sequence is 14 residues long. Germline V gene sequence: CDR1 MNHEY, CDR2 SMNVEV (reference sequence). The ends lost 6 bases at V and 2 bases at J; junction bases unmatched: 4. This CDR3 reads CASRRQGATYEQYF. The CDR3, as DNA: TGTGCCAGCAGGCGACAGGGGGCGACCTACGAGCAGTACTTC.

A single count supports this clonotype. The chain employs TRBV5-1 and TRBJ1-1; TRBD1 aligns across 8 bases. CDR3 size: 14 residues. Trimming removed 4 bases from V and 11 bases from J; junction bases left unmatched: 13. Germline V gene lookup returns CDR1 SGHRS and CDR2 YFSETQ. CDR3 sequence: CASSIGQGFSEAFF. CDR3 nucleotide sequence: TGCGCCAGCAGCATCGGACAGGGTTTCTCGGAGGCTTTCTTT. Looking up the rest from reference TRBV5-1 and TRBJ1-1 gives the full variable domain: KAGVTQTPRYLIKTRGQQVTLSCSPISGHRSVSWYQQTPGQGLQFLFEYFSETQRNKGNFPGRFSGRQFSNSRSEMNVSTLELGDSALYLCASSIGQGFSEAFFGQGTRLTVV.

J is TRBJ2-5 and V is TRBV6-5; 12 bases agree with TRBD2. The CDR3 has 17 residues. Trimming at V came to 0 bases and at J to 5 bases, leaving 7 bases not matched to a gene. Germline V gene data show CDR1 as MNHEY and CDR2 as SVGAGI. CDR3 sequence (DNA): TGTGCCAGCAGTTACTCAGTACTAGCGGGAGGATCGGAGACCCAGTACTTC. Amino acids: CASSYSVLAGGSETQYF.

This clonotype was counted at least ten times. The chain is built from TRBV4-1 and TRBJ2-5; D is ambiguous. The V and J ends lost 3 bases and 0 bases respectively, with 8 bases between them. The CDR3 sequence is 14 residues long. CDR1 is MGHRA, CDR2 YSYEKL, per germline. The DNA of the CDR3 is TGCGCCAGCAGCCAGACTGGAAACCAAGAGACCCAGTACTTC. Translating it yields CASSQTGNQETQYF.

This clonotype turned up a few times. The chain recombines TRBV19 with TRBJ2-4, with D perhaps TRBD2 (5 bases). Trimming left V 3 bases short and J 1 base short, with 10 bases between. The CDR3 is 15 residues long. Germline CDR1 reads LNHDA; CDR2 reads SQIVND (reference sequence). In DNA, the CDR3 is TGTGCCAGTAGTATCGGTGAGGGCGCCAAAAACATTCAGTACTTC. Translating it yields CASSIGEGAKNIQYF.

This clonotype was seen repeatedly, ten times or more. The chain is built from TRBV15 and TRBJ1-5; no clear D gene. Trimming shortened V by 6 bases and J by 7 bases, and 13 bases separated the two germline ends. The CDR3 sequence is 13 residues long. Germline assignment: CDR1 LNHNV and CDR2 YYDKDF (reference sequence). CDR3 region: CATRVSSSQPQHF. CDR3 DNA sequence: TGTGCCACCAGGGTTTCAAGTTCCCAGCCCCAGCATTTT.

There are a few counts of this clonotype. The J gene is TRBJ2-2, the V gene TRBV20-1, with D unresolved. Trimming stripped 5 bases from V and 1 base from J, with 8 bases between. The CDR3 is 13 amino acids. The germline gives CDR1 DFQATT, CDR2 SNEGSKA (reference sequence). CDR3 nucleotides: TGCAGTGCTGTAACGGGGAACACCGGGGAGCTGTTTTTT. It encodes CSAVTGNTGELFF.

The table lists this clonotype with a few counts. The CDR3 region has the DNA TGTGCCAGCAGTTACTCCGGGACAGCCAGCACTGAAGCTTTCTTT. Its translation is CASSYSGTASTEAFF. The gene calls are TRBV6-2 or TRBV6-3 and TRBJ1-1, with 7 positions matching TRBD1. Trimming at V came to 0 bases and at J to 4 bases, leaving 5 bases not matched to a gene. The germline CDR1 and CDR2 sequences are MNHEY and SVGEGT. CDR3 length equals 15 residues.

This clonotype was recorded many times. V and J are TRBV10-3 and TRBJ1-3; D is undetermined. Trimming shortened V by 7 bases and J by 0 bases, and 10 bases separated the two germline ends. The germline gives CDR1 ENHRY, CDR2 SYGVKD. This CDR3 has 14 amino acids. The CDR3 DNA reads TGTGCCATCAATCCGGCCCACTCTGGAAACACCATATATTTT. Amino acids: CAINPAHSGNTIYF.

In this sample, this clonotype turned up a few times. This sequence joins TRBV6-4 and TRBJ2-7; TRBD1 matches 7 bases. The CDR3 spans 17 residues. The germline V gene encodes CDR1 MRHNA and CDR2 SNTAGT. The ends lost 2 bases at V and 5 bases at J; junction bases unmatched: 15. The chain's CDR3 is CASSDRGPQGRKDEQYF. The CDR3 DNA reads TGTGCCAGCAGTGACAGGGGGCCTCAAGGGCGGAAGGACGAGCAGTACTTC.

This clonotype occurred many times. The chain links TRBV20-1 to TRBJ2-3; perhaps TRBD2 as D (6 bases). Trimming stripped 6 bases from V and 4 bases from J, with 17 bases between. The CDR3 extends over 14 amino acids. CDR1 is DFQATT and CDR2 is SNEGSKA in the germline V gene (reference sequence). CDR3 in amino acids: CSAPGAEVSDTQYF. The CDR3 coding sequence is TGCAGTGCCCCGGGAGCGGAAGTCTCAGATACGCAGTATTTT.

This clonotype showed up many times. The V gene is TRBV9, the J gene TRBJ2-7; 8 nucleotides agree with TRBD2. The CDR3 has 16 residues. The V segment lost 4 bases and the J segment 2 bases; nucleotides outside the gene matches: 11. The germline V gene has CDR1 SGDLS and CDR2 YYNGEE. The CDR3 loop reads CASSPRSSGGTYEQYF. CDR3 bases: TGTGCCAGCAGCCCTAGGAGCAGCGGGGGCACCTACGAGCAGTACTTC.

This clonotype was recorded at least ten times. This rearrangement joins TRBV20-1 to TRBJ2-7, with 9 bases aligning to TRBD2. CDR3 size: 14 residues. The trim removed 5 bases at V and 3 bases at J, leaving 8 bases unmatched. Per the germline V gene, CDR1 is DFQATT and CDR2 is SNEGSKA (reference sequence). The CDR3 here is CSAELAGAYYEQYF. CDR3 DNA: TGCAGTGCTGAATTAGCGGGAGCGTACTACGAGCAGTACTTC.

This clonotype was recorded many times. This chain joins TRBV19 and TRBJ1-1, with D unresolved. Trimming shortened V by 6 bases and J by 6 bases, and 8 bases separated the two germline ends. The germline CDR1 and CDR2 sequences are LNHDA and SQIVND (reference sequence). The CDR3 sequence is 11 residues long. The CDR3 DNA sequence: TGTGCCAGTAGAATAAACGCTGAAGCTTTCTTT. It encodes CASRINAEAFF.